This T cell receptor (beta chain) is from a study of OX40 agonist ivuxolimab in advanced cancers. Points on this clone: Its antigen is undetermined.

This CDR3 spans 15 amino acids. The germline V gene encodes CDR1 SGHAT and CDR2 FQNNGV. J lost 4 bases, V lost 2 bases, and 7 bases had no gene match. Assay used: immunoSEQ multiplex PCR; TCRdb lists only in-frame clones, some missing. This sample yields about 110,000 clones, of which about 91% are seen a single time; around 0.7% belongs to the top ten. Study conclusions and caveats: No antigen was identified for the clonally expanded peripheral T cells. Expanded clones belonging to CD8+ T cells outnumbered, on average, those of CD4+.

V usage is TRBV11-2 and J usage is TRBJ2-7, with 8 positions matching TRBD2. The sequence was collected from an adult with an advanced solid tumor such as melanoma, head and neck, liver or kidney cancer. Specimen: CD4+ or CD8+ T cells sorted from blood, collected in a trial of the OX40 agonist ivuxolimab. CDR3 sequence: CASSLLTSGAYEQYF. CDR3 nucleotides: TGTGCCAGCAGCTTACTTACTAGCGGAGCTTACGAGCAGTACTTC.